The following is a T cell receptor beta chain sequence with its context. A multiplex PCR was run with 60 Vbeta primers and 13 Jbeta primers. Assay: immunoSEQ multiplex PCR; the TCRdb copy retains only in-frame clones and omits some. Of 40,000 to 55,000 clones listed, over 60% are singletons. This sample is part of a study of cytomegalovirus exposure and HLA in healthy donors. Across the study: Across under 450 genotyped donors, approximately 80% landed in the Caucasian-associated ancestry cluster.

The junction had 4 bases not matched to a gene; V was cut back by 4 bases and J by 2 bases. Germline V gene data show CDR1 as SGHRS and CDR2 as YFSETQ. The CDR3 contains 14 residues. Sequences were obtained from PBMCs. The origin of this receptor is a woman between 25 and 40 years old in good health and CMV-seronegative. The rearrangement links TRBV5-1 to TRBJ2-7; TRBD2 matches at 9 bases. DNA for the CDR3: TGCGCCAGCAGCGTCCGACTAGCGGCCTACGAGCAGTACTTC. Protein: CASSVRLAAYEQYF.